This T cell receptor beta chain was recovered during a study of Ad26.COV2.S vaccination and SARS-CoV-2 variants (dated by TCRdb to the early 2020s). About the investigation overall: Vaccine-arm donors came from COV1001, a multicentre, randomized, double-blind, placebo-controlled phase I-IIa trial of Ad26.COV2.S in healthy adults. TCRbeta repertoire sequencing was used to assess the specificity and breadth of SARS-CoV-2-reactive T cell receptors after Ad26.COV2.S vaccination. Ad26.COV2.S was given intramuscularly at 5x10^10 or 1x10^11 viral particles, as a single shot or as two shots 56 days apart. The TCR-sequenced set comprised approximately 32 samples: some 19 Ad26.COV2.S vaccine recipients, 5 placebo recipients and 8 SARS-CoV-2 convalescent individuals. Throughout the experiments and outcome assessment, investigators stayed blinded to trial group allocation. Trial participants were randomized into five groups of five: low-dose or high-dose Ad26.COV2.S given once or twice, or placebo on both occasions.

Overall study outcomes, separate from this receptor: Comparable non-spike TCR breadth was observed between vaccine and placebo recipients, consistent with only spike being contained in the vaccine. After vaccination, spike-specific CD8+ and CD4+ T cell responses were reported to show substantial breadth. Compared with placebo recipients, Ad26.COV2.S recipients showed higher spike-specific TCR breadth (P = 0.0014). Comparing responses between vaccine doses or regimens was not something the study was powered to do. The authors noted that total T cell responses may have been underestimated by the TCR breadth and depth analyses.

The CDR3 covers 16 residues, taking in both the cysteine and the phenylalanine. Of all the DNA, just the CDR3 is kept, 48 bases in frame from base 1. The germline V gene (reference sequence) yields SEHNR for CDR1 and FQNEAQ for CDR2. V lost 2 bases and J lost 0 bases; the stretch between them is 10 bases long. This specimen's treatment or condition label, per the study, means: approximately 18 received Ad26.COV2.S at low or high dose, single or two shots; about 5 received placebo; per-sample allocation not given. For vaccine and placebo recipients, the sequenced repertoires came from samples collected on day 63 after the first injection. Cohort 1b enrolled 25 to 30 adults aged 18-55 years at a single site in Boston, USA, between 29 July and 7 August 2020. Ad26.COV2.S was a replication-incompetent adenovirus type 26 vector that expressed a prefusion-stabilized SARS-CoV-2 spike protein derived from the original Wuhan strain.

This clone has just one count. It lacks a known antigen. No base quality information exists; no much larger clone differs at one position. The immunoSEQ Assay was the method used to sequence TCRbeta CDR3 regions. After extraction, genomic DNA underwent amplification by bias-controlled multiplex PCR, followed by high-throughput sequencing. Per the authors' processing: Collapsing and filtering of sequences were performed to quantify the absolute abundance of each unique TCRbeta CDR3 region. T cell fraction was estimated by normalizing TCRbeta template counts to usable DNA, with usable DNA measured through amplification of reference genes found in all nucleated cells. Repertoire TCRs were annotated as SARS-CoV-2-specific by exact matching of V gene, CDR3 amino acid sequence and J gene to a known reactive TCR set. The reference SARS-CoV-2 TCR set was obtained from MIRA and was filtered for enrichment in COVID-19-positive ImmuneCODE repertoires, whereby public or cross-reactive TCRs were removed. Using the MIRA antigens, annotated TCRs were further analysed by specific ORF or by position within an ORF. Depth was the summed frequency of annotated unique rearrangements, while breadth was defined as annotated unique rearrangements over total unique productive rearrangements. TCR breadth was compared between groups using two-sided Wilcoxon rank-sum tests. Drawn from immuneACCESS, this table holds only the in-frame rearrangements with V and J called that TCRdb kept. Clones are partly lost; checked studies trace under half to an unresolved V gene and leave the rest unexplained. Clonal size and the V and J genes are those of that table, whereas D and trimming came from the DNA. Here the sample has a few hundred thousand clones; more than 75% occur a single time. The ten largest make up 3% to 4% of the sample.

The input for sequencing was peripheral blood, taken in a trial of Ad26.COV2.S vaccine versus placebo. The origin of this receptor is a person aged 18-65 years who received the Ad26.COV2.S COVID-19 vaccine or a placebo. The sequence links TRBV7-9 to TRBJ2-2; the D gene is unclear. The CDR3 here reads CASSLSLSTNTGELFF. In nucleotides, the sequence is TGTGCCAGCAGCTTATCTTTAAGTACGAACACCGGGGAGCTGTTTTTT.